The entry that follows covers one TCR beta chain sequence. The antigen remains undetermined. V lost 4 bases, J lost 7 bases, and 3 bases stayed unmatched. The CDR3 has 13 residues. Germline CDR1 reads SNHLY; CDR2 reads FYNNEI. Produced via immunoSEQ multiplex PCR; TCRdb's table is partial and in-frame only. The table records tens of thousands of clones, roughly two thirds of them present only once. The data are from a study of T cells after posttransplantation cyclophosphamide. Study findings and constraints: Blood and skin or GI T cell repertoires showed limited TRB overlap.

On the day of bone marrow donation, the related graft donor provided peripheral blood. The chain has TRBV2 and TRBJ1-2; 10 bases line up with TRBD1. Sequences were obtained from memory CD4+ T cells sorted from PBMCs. The origin of this receptor is a woman aged 55-75 years in good health, CMV-negative, and a related stem cell transplant donor. The CDR3 sequence: CASSGGTGVGYTF. The CDR3 region has the DNA TGTGCCAGCAGTGGTGGGACAGGGGTTGGCTACACCTTC. Variable domain in full (rest from reference TRBV2 and TRBJ1-2): EPEVTQTPSHQVTQMGQEVILRCVPISNHLYFYWYRQILGQKVEFLVSFYNNEISEKSEIFDDQFSVERPDGSNFTLKIRSTKLEDSAMYFCASSGGTGVGYTFGSGTRLTVV.